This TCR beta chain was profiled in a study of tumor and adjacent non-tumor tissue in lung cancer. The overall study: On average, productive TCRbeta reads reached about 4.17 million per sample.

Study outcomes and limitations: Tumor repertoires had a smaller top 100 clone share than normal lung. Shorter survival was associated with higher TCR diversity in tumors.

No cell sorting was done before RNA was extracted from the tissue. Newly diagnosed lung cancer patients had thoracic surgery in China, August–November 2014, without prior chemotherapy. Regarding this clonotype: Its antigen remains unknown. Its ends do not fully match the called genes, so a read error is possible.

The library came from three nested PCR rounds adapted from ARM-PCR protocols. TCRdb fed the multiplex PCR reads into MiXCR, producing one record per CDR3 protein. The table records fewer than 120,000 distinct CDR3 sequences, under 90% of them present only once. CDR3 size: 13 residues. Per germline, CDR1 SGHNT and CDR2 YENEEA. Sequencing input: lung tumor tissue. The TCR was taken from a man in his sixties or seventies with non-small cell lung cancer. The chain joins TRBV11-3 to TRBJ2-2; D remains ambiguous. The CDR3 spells CASSLASPVELIF. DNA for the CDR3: TGTGCCAGCAGCTTAGCTTCCCCCGTGGAGCTGATTTTT.